This passage covers 24 T cell receptor beta chains from one sample sequenced in a study of blood T cells in healthy people across ages. PCR was performed a second time for about 6 to 12 cycles using a sample-barcoded 5' primer and a J-beta primer mix. TCRdb used MiXCR to reprocess the 5' RACE reads, holding one entry per CDR3 protein. The sample holds 780,000 or so distinct CDR3 sequences, just under 25% seen once. These sequences were also reported in another study, on T cells of mothers and their children.

The material sequenced was blood. The receptors derive from a boy between 10 and 17 years old in good health.

V gene TRBV18 combines with J gene TRBJ2-1; unclear D gene. The germline CDR1 and CDR2 sequences are KGHSH and LQKENI. The CDR3 contains 15 residues. The V and J ends lost 2 bases and 0 bases respectively, with 8 bases between them. CDR3 in amino acids: CASSPVGASYNEQFF. CDR3 bases: TGTGCCAGCTCACCAGTGGGCGCCTCCTACAATGAGCAGTTCTTC.

The chain carries TRBV4-1 and TRBJ2-5, with 9 bases identical to TRBD1. Germline assignment: CDR1 MGHRA and CDR2 YSYEKL. This CDR3 region has 15 residues. V dropped 0 bases and J dropped 5; count of bases not matched to a gene: 4. This CDR3 is CASSQEGTGRETQYF. The CDR3 nucleotides read TGCGCCAGCAGCCAAGAAGGGACAGGGAGGGAGACCCAGTACTTC.

This chain connects TRBV29-1 to TRBJ1-5, with D possibly being TRBD1 (6 bases). V gave up 4 bases and J gave up 1 base, with 14 bases separating them. Germline CDR1 reads SQVTM; CDR2 reads ANQGSEA. The CDR3 length is 15 residues. The CDR3 DNA is TGCAGCGTTGGACTCGGGCAGGGGAGCAATCAGCCCCAGCATTTT. Translation gives CSVGLGQGSNQPQHF. The full variable domain, rest sourced from reference TRBV29-1 and TRBJ1-5, is SAVISQKPSRDICQRGTSLTIQCQVDSQVTMMFWYRQQPGQSLTLIATANQGSEATYESGFVIDKFPISRPNLTFSTLTVSNMSPEDSSIYLCSVGLGQGSNQPQHFGDGTRLSIL.

The table lists this clonotype with a few counts. The rearrangement joins TRBV28 to TRBJ1-4; D is undetermined. The CDR3 runs to 13 residues. CDR1 is MDHEN and CDR2 is SYDVKM in the germline V gene. V lost 3 bases to trimming and J lost 4 bases, with 6 bases between them. DNA of the CDR3: TGTGCCAGCAGTTTTAGGGTTAATGAAAAACTGTTTTTT. It translates to CASSFRVNEKLFF.

The gene calls are TRBV6-2 or TRBV6-3 and TRBJ1-4; D unresolved. The CDR3 spans 12 residues. The ends were cut back, 8 bases at V and 11 bases at J, with 15 bases in the middle. CDR1 is MNHEY, CDR2 SVGEGT, per germline. In DNA, the CDR3 is TGTGCCAGCGCAAACAGCGTCCAGAAACTGTTTTTT. It is translated as CASANSVQKLFF.

The chain carries TRBV7-9 and TRBJ1-4; 8 bases map to TRBD1. Germline lookup yields CDR1 SEHNR and CDR2 FQNEAQ (reference sequence). The CDR3 length is 14 residues. V shed 1 base, J shed 6 bases, and the junction held 1 base outside the gene matches. CDR3 residues: CASSLETGDEKLFF. CDR3 nucleotide sequence: TGTGCCAGCAGCTTAGAGACAGGGGATGAAAAACTGTTTTTT.

The sample holds a few counts of this clonotype. The chain joins TRBV28 to TRBJ2-5; D is possibly TRBD1 or TRBD2 (5 bases each). CDR1 and CDR2 (germline): MDHEN, SYDVKM. The CDR3 runs 14 residues. Trimming removed 6 bases at V and 5 bases at J, with 16 bases between. CDR3 nucleotide sequence: TGTGCCAGCAGCTCGACTACGGGGCTGGAGACCCAGTACTTC. Its translation: CASSSTTGLETQYF.

This clonotype was observed a few times. The genes are TRBV15 and TRBJ1-2; TRBD1 is a possible D gene (5 bases). The CDR3 totals 16 residues. Trimming left V 1 base short and J 7 bases short, with 19 bases between. Germline CDR1 reads LNHNV; CDR2 reads YYDKDF (reference sequence). The CDR3 loop reads CATSRAGSGDGLGYTF. DNA of the CDR3: TGTGCCACCAGCAGAGCGGGGTCGGGGGACGGTCTTGGCTACACCTTC.

This clonotype was detected only a few times. The V gene is TRBV25-1, the J gene TRBJ1-4; possible D gene TRBD1, 6 bases. The CDR3 is 13 residues long. The V gene's germline CDR1 is MGHDK and CDR2 SYGVNS. The CDR3 DNA reads TGTGTCCTGCTTTCAGGGGTGGAAGAAAAACTGTTTTTT. It specifies CVLLSGVEEKLFF.

The rearrangement uses TRBV9 and TRBJ2-5; D is possibly TRBD2 (7 bases). CDR3 length: 15 amino acids. CDR1 is SGDLS, CDR2 YYNGEE, per germline. The ends were cut back, 0 bases at V and 5 bases at J, with 14 bases in the middle. The CDR3 region is CASSVEGRGGETQYF. The DNA of the CDR3 is TGTGCCAGCAGCGTAGAGGGCAGGGGAGGGGAGACCCAGTACTTC.

The rearrangement uses TRBV30 and TRBJ2-5; D not certain. The DNA end is a closer match to TRBJ2-7, so the J assignment may be wrong. CDR1 is GTSNPN and CDR2 is SVGIG in the germline V gene (reference sequence). There are 12 residues in the CDR3. This chain's CDR3 is CAWSVIEYEQYF. The DNA of the CDR3 is TGTGCCTGGAGTGTAATAGAGTACGAGCAGTACTTC.

The chain uses TRBV11-2 and TRBJ1-5, with TRBD1 as a possible D gene (5 bases). This CDR3 has 16 residues. V lost 6 bases to trimming and J lost 2 bases, with 17 bases between them. The germline V gene encodes CDR1 SGHAT and CDR2 FQNNGV. The CDR3 DNA reads TGTGCCAGCAGTCGTCCAGGGAATGACGGCAATCAGCCCCAGCATTTT. Its translation is CASSRPGNDGNQPQHF.

This chain uses TRBV25-1 with TRBJ2-7, with D perhaps matching TRBD2 (5 bases). The CDR3 has 13 amino acids. Deletions cut 7 bases from V and 6 bases from J, with 16 bases between. Per germline, CDR1 MGHDK and CDR2 SYGVNS. In DNA, the CDR3 is TGTGCCAGCACCCCGGGGTTAAAGGGCGAGCAGTACTTC. Translation: CASTPGLKGEQYF.

In regard to this clonotype: The junction departs from the called germline gene at one end, perhaps through a read error. The V call is TRBV5-5, the J call TRBJ2-7, with D tentatively TRBD1 (6 bases). The germline CDR1 and CDR2 sequences are SGHKS and YYEKEE (reference sequence). The CDR3 is 15 residues long. In DNA form, the CDR3 reads TGTGTCAGCAGTTTGGGGTGGCAGGGGTCCTACGAGCAGTACTTC. Residues: CVSSLGWQGSYEQYF.

This clonotype was observed a handful of times. The chain couples TRBV10-3 to TRBJ1-5, with D perhaps TRBD1 (5 bases). In germline, CDR1 is ENHRY, CDR2 SYGVKD. V was clipped by 7 bases and J by 4 bases, with 11 bases between them. This CDR3 spans 13 amino acids. In nucleotides, the CDR3 is TGTGCCATCACTGGGGCAGAGAATCAGCCCCAGCATTTT. Translation gives CAITGAENQPQHF.

This chain connects TRBV20-1 to TRBJ1-2; TRBD1 matches 10 bases. The CDR3 is 15 residues long. V lost 7 bases to trimming and J lost 5 bases; unmatched junction nucleotides: 13. The germline V gene has CDR1 DFQATT and CDR2 SNEGSKA (reference sequence). CDR3 sequence reads: CSGLYRDRGVYGYTF. CDR3 sequence (DNA): TGCAGTGGACTGTACCGGGACAGGGGTGTGTATGGCTACACCTTC.

In its sample, this clonotype was seen a few times. The V and J genes are TRBV12-3 or TRBV12-4 and TRBJ1-2; possibly TRBD1 for D (5 bases). There are 14 residues in the CDR3. V was trimmed by 6 bases and J by 2 bases, leaving 13 bases between them. This CDR3 is CASSETRQNYGYTF. CDR3 nucleotides: TGTGCCAGCAGCGAGACCCGACAGAACTATGGCTACACCTTC.

As regards this clonotype: At one boundary the junction diverges from the germline segment, which might be a read error. The chain employs TRBV10-3 and TRBJ1-4; D is ambiguous. CDR1 is ENHRY and CDR2 is SYGVKD in the germline V gene. The CDR3 sequence is 17 residues long. Here the CDR3 reads CAISESSFLSAGEKLFF. The CDR3 nucleotides read TGTGCCATCAGCGAGTCGAGCTTTCTTTCGGCGGGTGAAAAACTGTTTTTT.

This clonotype turned up a few times. V is TRBV27 and J is TRBJ1-1, with D unclear. CDR3 length: 13 residues. CDR1 and CDR2 from the germline V gene are MNHEY and SMNVEV (reference sequence). V was pared by 6 bases and J by 11 bases, with 19 bases between. The CDR3 reads CASRRSGNRAAFF. The CDR3 nucleotides are TGTGCCAGCAGGCGCTCGGGGAACCGGGCGGCTTTCTTT.

This clonotype came up a few times. The CDR3 protein is CASSSPREETQYF. DNA of the CDR3: TGTGCCAGCAGCTCCCCTAGAGAAGAGACCCAGTACTTC. The chain employs TRBV28 and TRBJ2-7; D is unresolved. The DNA end favors TRBJ2-5, so the J call may be wrong. Germline CDR1 reads MDHEN; CDR2 reads SYDVKM. CDR3 length equals 13 residues.

This rearrangement joins TRBV18 to TRBJ2-5; D ambiguous. Deletions cut 1 base from V and 0 bases from J, with 6 bases between. This CDR3 has 14 amino acids. Germline values: CDR1 KGHSH, CDR2 LQKENI. The CDR3 is CASSPQPYQETQYF. The CDR3 DNA is TGTGCCAGCTCACCACAACCGTACCAAGAGACCCAGTACTTC.

This clonotype has a handful of counts. The gene calls are TRBV5-1 and TRBJ2-3, with 10 nucleotides matching TRBD2. With V trimmed by 4 bases and J by 5 bases, 16 bases remained unmatched. Per germline, CDR1 SGHRS and CDR2 YFSETQ. The CDR3 loop spans 18 amino acids. The CDR3, as DNA: TGCGCCAGCAGCCGAAGGCCTACGGGGCTAGCGGGGGAAGATACGCAGTATTTT. As protein: CASSRRPTGLAGEDTQYF.

CDR3 nucleotides: TGCGCCAGCAGCTGGACGATAGACAACTACGAGCAGTACTTC. The encoded protein is CASSWTIDNYEQYF. V gene TRBV5-1 combines with J gene TRBJ2-7; D call uncertain. The CDR3 loop spans 14 amino acids. Trimming left V 3 bases short and J 3 bases short, with 13 bases between. The germline V gene encodes CDR1 SGHRS and CDR2 YFSETQ.

This clonotype was seen a few times. V gene TRBV29-1 combines with J gene TRBJ2-1, with D tentatively TRBD1 (7 bases). Trimming stripped 1 base from V and 1 base from J, with 14 bases between. The germline gives CDR1 SQVTM, CDR2 ANQGSEA. This CDR3 comprises 16 residues. The CDR3 nucleotides read TGCAGCGTTGAAGCCCCCCAGGGGGGTTCCTACAATGAGCAGTTCTTC. This translates into CSVEAPQGGSYNEQFF.